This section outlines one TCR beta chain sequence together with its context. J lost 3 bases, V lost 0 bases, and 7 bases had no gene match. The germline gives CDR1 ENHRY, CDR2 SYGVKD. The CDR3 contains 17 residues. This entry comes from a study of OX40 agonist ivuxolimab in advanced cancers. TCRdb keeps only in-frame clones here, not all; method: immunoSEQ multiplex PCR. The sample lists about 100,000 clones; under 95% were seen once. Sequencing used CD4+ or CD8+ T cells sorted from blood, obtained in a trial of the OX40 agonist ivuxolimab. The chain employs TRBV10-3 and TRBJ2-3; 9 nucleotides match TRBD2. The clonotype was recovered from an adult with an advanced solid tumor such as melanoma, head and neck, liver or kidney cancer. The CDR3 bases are TGTGCCATCAGTGAGTCTCTTAGCGGGAGTCGAACAGATACGCAGTATTTT. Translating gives CAISESLSGSRTDTQYF.